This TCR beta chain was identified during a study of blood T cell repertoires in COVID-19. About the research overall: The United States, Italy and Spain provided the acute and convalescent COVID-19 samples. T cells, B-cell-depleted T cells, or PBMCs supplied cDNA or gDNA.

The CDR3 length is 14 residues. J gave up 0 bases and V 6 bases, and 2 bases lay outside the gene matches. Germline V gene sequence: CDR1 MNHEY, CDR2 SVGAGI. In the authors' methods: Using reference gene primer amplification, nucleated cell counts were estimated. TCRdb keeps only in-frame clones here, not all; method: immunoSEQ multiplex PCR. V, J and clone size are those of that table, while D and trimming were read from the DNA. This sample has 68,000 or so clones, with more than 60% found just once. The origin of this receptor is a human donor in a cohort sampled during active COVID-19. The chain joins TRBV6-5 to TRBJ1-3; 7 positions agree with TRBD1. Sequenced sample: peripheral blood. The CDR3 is CASRGTVSGNTIYF. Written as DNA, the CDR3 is TGTGCCAGCAGAGGGACAGTCTCTGGAAACACCATATATTTT.